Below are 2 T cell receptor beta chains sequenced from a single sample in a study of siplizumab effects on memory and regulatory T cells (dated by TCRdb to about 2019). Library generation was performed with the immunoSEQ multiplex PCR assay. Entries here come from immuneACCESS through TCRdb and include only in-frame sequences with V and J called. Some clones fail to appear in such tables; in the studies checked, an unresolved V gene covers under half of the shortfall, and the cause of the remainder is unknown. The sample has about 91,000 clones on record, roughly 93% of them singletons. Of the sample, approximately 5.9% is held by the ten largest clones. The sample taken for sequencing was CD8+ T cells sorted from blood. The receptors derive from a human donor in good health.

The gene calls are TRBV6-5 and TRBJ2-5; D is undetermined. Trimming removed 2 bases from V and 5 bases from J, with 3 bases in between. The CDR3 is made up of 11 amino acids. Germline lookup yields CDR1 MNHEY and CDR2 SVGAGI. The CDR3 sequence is CASSYMETQYF. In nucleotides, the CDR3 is TGTGCCAGCAGTTACATGGAGACCCAGTACTTC.

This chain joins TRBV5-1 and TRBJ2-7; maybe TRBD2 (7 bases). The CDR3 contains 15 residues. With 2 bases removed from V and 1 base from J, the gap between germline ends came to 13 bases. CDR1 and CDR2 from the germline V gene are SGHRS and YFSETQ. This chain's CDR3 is CASSFGGRGSYEQYF. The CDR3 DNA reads TGCGCCAGCAGCTTCGGGGGGCGCGGGTCCTACGAGCAGTACTTC.